This T cell receptor beta chain emerged from a study of T cells after yellow fever vaccination. CDR3 length equals 14 residues. V shed 6 bases, J shed 4 bases, and the junction held 9 bases outside the gene matches. Germline V gene sequence: CDR1 MNHEY, CDR2 SVGEGT. For this clonotype: The target antigen is unknown.

Study findings and constraints: Primary-vaccination clones mostly resurfaced post-booster (around 95% CD4, roughly 90% CD8).

As TCR cDNA was made by 5'RACE template switching, a universal primer site and UMIs were added. MiXCR, run by TCRdb on the 5' RACE reads, gives a single entry per CDR3 protein. The sample shows hundreds of thousands of distinct CDR3 sequences, approximately 13% of them seen only once. The source material was PBMCs, sampled on the day of the yellow fever booster vaccination. This TCR was sampled from a man in his thirties or forties who received the YFV17D yellow fever vaccine. The chain couples TRBV6-2 or TRBV6-3 to TRBJ2-7, with 7 bases matching TRBD1. The CDR3: CASSLWGTEYEQYF. The CDR3 coding sequence is TGTGCCAGCAGCCTTTGGGGGACAGAATACGAGCAGTACTTC.